This T cell receptor beta chain came from a study of T cell responses to AZD1222 COVID-19 vaccine. Study results and caveats: The repertoires were collected only after the peak T cell response.

On this clone: What it binds is unknown.

The assay was immunoSEQ multiplex PCR, and TCRdb's table has in-frame clones only and misses some. Among around 270,000 clones listed, 90% to 95% were seen once. This receptor was obtained from an adult who received the AZD1222 COVID-19 vaccine. The sample consisted of peripheral blood, taken 28 days after the second AZD1222 dose.

The CDR3 sequence is CASSFVGNYGYTF. The CDR3 nucleotides read TGTGCCAGCAGTTTCGTAGGGAACTATGGCTACACCTTC. This chain uses TRBV12-3 or TRBV12-4 with TRBJ1-2, with D unclear. Trimming pared 3 bases from V and 2 bases from J, leaving 7 bases between. The CDR3 length is 13 residues.